The rows below give T cell receptor beta chains drawn from one sample of a study of blood T cells in healthy people across ages. Each CDR3 protein is one row after TCRdb ran MiXCR on the 5' RACE reads. The profile covers hundreds of thousands of distinct CDR3 sequences, with about 32% appearing a single time and 15% to 19% taken by the ten largest. Material: blood. The receptors come from a woman aged 80 or over in good health. Both conserved end residues are part of each CDR3. D genes are given only for firm matches. The listing skips clone size in some rows; elsewhere it reads once, few, many or a size class.

D,J,size,V,DNA,CDR3
TRBD1,TRBJ2-7,many,TRBV6-6,TGTGCCAGCACCAACCGGGACAGGGCCTCCTACGAGCAGTACTTC,CASTNRDRASYEQYF
NA,TRBJ1-5,NA,TRBV20-1,TGCAGGGCTAGAGATGGCAATCAGCCCCAGCATTTT,CRARDGNQPQHF
NA,TRBJ2-7,few,TRBV3-1,TGTGCCAGCAGCTATACAGGGATCGAGCAGTACTTC,CASSYTGIEQYF
TRBD1,TRBJ2-6,NA,TRBV11-2,TGTGCCAGCAGCTTAGTCATGACAGGGGTGCGCCTCGGCGGGGCCAACGTCCTGACTTTC,CASSLVMTGVRLGGANVLTF
NA,TRBJ2-6,many,TRBV4-1,TGCGCCAGCAGCCAAGAATCCCACAGTGCGGGGGCCAACGTCCTGACTTTC,CASSQESHSAGANVLTF
NA,TRBJ2-5,NA,TRBV28,TGTGCCAGCAGTACCTCCCCCCAGCTAAGAAGCACGTACTTC,CASSTSPQLRSTYF
NA,TRBJ1-5,many,TRBV7-2,TGTGCCAGCGAACAGGGCGGAAGCAATCAGCCCCAGCATTTT,CASEQGGSNQPQHF
NA,TRBJ2-7,NA,TRBV20-1,TGCAGTGCTAGAATTGTAGGAGGAGCGCCCTACGAGCAGTACTTC,CSARIVGGAPYEQYF
NA,TRBJ1-1,NA,TRBV6-5,TGTGCCAGCAGACTAGGATCCGCGGGTGCGGCTGAAGCTTTCTTT,CASRLGSAGAAEAFF
NA,TRBJ1-6,few,TRBV10-3,TGTGCCATCAGTGGGACTGGGTCCTCCTATAATTCACCCCTCCACTTT,CAISGTGSSYNSPLHF
NA,TRBJ2-7,many,TRBV9,TGTGCCAGCAATAGGGGGGGTAATCCCTACGAGCAGTACTTC,CASNRGGNPYEQYF
NA,TRBJ1-1,many,TRBV7-2,TGTGCCGTTCTACAGGGTGGGAGGACTGAAGCTTTCTTT,CAVLQGGRTEAFF
NA,TRBJ1-5,NA,TRBV30,TGTGCCTGGAAAAACGGGGGTAGCAATCAGCCCCAGCATTTT,CAWKNGGSNQPQHF
TRBD1,TRBJ2-1,NA,TRBV3-1,TGTGCCAGCAGCCATTCGGGGACAGGGGGTTACAATGAGCAGTTCTTC,CASSHSGTGGYNEQFF
TRBD2,TRBJ2-3,many,TRBV10-3,TGTGCCATCAGTGAGTCGCGGAGAGCGGGGGGCGGAGATACGCAGTATTTT,CAISESRRAGGGDTQYF
TRBD1,TRBJ2-7,few,TRBV28,TGTGCCAGCAGTAGATCCGGGACAGGCCCCTACGAGCAGTACTTC,CASSRSGTGPYEQYF
NA,TRBJ2-5,NA,TRBV5-1,TGCGCCAGCAGCTCGTCGAGCCAAGAGACCCAGTACTTC,CASSSSSQETQYF
TRBD2,TRBJ2-2,NA,TRBV7-2,TGTGCCAGCAGCTCTCGGACTAGCCTGGAGACCGGGGAGCTGTTTTTT,CASSSRTSLETGELFF
NA,TRBJ2-7,NA,TRBV7-7,TGTGCCAGCAGCTTAGACGGCGTAGTTTCCAATGAGCAGTACTTC,CASSLDGVVSNEQYF
TRBD2,TRBJ2-7,NA,TRBV7-9,TGTGCCAGCAGCCACGGGGGGGCGATCGAGCAGTACTTC,CASSHGGAIEQYF
NA,TRBJ2-7,few,TRBV6-5,TGTGCCAGCAGTGGCCGGGATCGGAATTACGAGCAGTACTTC,CASSGRDRNYEQYF
TRBD2,TRBJ2-3,NA,TRBV7-9,TGTGCCAGCAGCCCGCCGCCCCGACTAGCGGGGAGCACAGATACGCAGTATTTT,CASSPPPRLAGSTDTQYF
NA,TRBJ2-7,many,TRBV6-1,TGTGCCAGCAGTGAAGATGTGGTGAGCTCCTACGAGCAGTACTTC,CASSEDVVSSYEQYF
NA,TRBJ2-1,NA,TRBV24-1,TGTGCCACCAGTGTTGCAGGGAGCAATGAGCAGTTCTTC,CATSVAGSNEQFF
TRBD1,TRBJ1-1,NA,TRBV7-3,TGTGCCAGCAGCGCCCAACCCGGGACAGGGATTACTGAAGCTTTCTTT,CASSAQPGTGITEAFF
TRBD1,TRBJ1-6,NA,TRBV5-6,TGTGCCAGCAGCCACCGGGACAGCTCCTATAATTCACCCCTCCACTTT,CASSHRDSSYNSPLHF
NA,TRBJ2-7,few,TRBV6-1,TGTGCCAGCAGTGAAGCGCAAGGCACAACCTACGAGCAGTACTTC,CASSEAQGTTYEQYF
NA,TRBJ2-1,many,TRBV4-3,TGCGCCAGCAGCCGCGGACTGTACAATGAGCAGTTCTTC,CASSRGLYNEQFF
NA,TRBJ2-7,NA,TRBV13,TGTGCCAGCAGCTTAAGGAGGGTAGTGGGGGAGCAGTACTTC,CASSLRRVVGEQYF
NA,TRBJ2-1,NA,TRBV5-6,TGTGTCAGCAGCTTGGCCGGGCTATCCTCAGGGGCCCAGTTCTTC,CVSSLAGLSSGAQFF
NA,TRBJ1-1,few,TRBV7-2,TGTGCCAGCAGCCTTACACAACAGGGAAACACTGAAGCTTTCTTT,CASSLTQQGNTEAFF
NA,TRBJ1-2,few,TRBV12-3/TRBV12-4,TGTGCCAGTTCTCCCCAGGGCTCCGTGGGTGGCTACACCTTC,CASSPQGSVGGYTF
NA,TRBJ2-1,NA,TRBV7-6,TGTGCCAGCAACTTAGGCAATGAGCAGTTCTTC,CASNLGNEQFF
TRBD2,TRBJ2-5,once,TRBV20-1,TGCAGTGCTCCCCGACTAGCGGGACAAGAGACCCAGTACTTC,CSAPRLAGQETQYF
NA,TRBJ2-1,many,TRBV7-9,TGTGCCAGCAGCGCAGGAGGGGGGGCCTTGAATGAGCAGTTCTTC,CASSAGGGALNEQFF
NA,TRBJ2-2,NA,TRBV12-3/TRBV12-4,TGTGCCAGCATCTTAAGGGGGACCGGGGAGCGGTTTTTT,CASILRGTGERFF
NA,TRBJ2-3,many,TRBV24-1,TGTGCCACCAGTGATTTAGGTACGCAGTATTTT,CATSDLGTQYF
NA,TRBJ2-7,NA,TRBV4-3,TGCGCCAGCAGCCAAGAATGGGTCCTCGCCACCTACGAGCAGTACTTC,CASSQEWVLATYEQYF
TRBD1,TRBJ1-2,NA,TRBV10-3,TGTGCCATCAGTTCGGGGACAGGGGATGGCTACACCTTC,CAISSGTGDGYTF
NA,TRBJ2-1,NA,TRBV5-1,TGCGCCAGCAGCTTGGGGGACTTGGGGATTTACAATGAGCAGTTCTTC,CASSLGDLGIYNEQFF
NA,TRBJ2-7,NA,TRBV7-9,TGTGCCAGCGGCTTAGGCGGGATTTCCTACGAGCAGTACTTC,CASGLGGISYEQYF
NA,TRBJ2-1,NA,TRBV6-2/TRBV6-3,TGTGCCAGCAGCCCGGAACTTTCCAATGAGCAGTTCTTC,CASSPELSNEQFF
NA,TRBJ2-5,few,TRBV6-5,TGTGCCAGCAGTGAAATAGTCGGAGAGACCCAGTACTTC,CASSEIVGETQYF
NA,TRBJ1-2,NA,TRBV4-3,TGCGCCAGCAGCCACCAGACGGAGGTGAGCTATGGCTACACCTTC,CASSHQTEVSYGYTF
TRBD2,TRBJ2-5,NA,TRBV10-2,TGCGCCAGCAGTGAGTCTTGGGGGGAGGGGTACCAAGAGACCCAGTACTTC,CASSESWGEGYQETQYF
NA,TRBJ1-5,many,TRBV20-1,TGCAGTGCTAGTGAGGGACAGCCCCAGCATTTT,CSASEGQPQHF
TRBD1,TRBJ1-5,many,TRBV20-1,TGCAGTGCTAGAGACCCTAGTACAGGGGGTAGGAATCAGCCCCAGCATTTT,CSARDPSTGGRNQPQHF
NA,TRBJ2-1,NA,TRBV20-1,TGCAGTGCTAGAGAAAGAGGGAGGAATGAGCAGTTCTTC,CSARERGRNEQFF
TRBD2,TRBJ2-1,NA,TRBV20-1,TGCAGTGCTTACCCGACTAGCGGAGGACACAATGAGCAGTTCTTC,CSAYPTSGGHNEQFF
NA,TRBJ1-4,NA,TRBV25-1,TGTGCCAGCAGTGCGGTAGGAAAACTGTTTTTT,CASSAVGKLFF
NA,TRBJ1-2,many,TRBV20-1,TGCAGTGCTAGAGATAGGGCCGGCATTAACTATGGCTACACCTTC,CSARDRAGINYGYTF
NA,TRBJ2-3,many,TRBV5-1,TGCGCCAGCGCCCGGGTTATTAGCACAGATACGCAGTATTTT,CASARVISTDTQYF
TRBD1,TRBJ1-1,few,TRBV20-1,TGCAGTGCTAGAGATTGGAGGGAGGACAGGCCTAACACTGAAGCTTTCTTT,CSARDWREDRPNTEAFF
NA,TRBJ2-1,many,TRBV5-1,TGCGCCAGCAGCTCCCTGGGGCCCTCCTACAATGAGCAGTTCTTC,CASSSLGPSYNEQFF
NA,TRBJ2-5,NA,TRBV6-2/TRBV6-3,TGTGCCAGCAGACCCCCCGGAGGCTTCGGGAAGCAGTACTTC,CASRPPGGFGKQYF
NA,TRBJ2-1,NA,TRBV5-1,TGCGCCAGCAGCTTGACAGGTCCCCCCTACAATGAGCAGTTCTTC,CASSLTGPPYNEQFF
NA,TRBJ1-1,few,TRBV7-9,TGTGCCAGCAGTCAGATTAATGAAGCTTTCTTT,CASSQINEAFF
TRBD2,TRBJ2-3,NA,TRBV27,TGTGCCAGCCGGACTAGCGGGAGGATCACAGATACGCAGTATTTT,CASRTSGRITDTQYF
NA,TRBJ1-1,few,TRBV20-1,TGCAGTGCCCATCGGGGGCTGATGAACACTGAAGCTTTCTTT,CSAHRGLMNTEAFF
NA,TRBJ2-3,many,TRBV7-2,TGTGCCAGCAGCCTAGGACGGATGAGCACAGATACGCAGTATTTT,CASSLGRMSTDTQYF